A single sample is the source of the 13 T cell receptor beta chains below, sequenced in a study of breast tumors, draining lymph nodes, adjacent tissues. MiXCR, applied by TCRdb to the multiplex PCR reads, yields one record per CDR3 protein. The table has approximately 280,000 distinct CDR3 sequences, 30% to 35% seen once. The lymph nodes were axillary draining lymph nodes from breast cancer patients. Sequencing was done on a sample of axillary lymph node tissue. The receptors stem from a female donor with breast cancer. Some clones in this sample may be carry-over from other donors' samples.

This clonotype has a count of ten or more. This chain joins TRBV9 and TRBJ2-7; tentatively, D is TRBD2 (5 bases). This CDR3 spans 13 amino acids. V gave up 0 bases and J gave up 7 bases, with 11 bases separating them. CDR1 is SGDLS, CDR2 YYNGEE, per germline. CDR3 DNA sequence: TGTGCCAGCAGCGTAGATGAGGCGGGTGAGCAGTACTTC. This encodes CASSVDEAGEQYF.

Ten or more counts support this clonotype. The chain employs TRBV6-5 and TRBJ2-3; TRBD1 is a possible D gene (5 bases). The CDR3 covers 14 residues. The germline gives CDR1 MNHEY, CDR2 SVGAGI. Trimming shortened V by 4 bases and J by 2 bases, and 10 bases separated the two germline ends. The CDR3 reads CASSSDSLTDTQYF. In DNA, the CDR3 is TGTGCCAGCAGTTCTGACAGCCTCACAGATACGCAGTATTTT.

This clonotype was seen more than once but under ten times. The J gene is TRBJ2-7, the V gene TRBV4-1, with 16 positions matching TRBD2. Germline-derived CDR1 and CDR2 are MGHRA and YSYEKL. The junction had 18 bases not matched to a gene; V was cut back by 10 bases and J by 3 bases. This CDR3 comprises 19 residues. DNA for the CDR3: TGCGCCATCCCATGGGGACTAGCGGGAGGGCCTGGAAGGCTCTACGAGCAGTACTTC. It encodes CAIPWGLAGGPGRLYEQYF.

J is TRBJ2-5 and V is TRBV7-3, with 10 bases aligning to TRBD2. Germline CDR1 is SGHTA and CDR2 is FQGTGA. The CDR3 spans 14 residues. V was pared by 5 bases and J by 2 bases, with 2 bases of the junction left unmatched. The CDR3 loop is CASSQAGGQETQYF. CDR3 in DNA: TGTGCCAGCAGCCAAGCGGGGGGGCAAGAGACCCAGTACTTC.

Ten or more counts support this clonotype. The rearrangement links TRBV10-3 to TRBJ2-3; 8 bases align to TRBD2. Germline-derived CDR1 and CDR2 are ENHRY and SYGVKD. This CDR3 comprises 14 residues. The V gene end was trimmed by 7 bases and the J gene end by 1 base; junction bases not matched to a gene: 4. CDR3 protein: CAIKQAGGTDTQYF. Written as DNA, the CDR3 is TGTGCCATCAAGCAAGCGGGAGGCACAGATACGCAGTATTTT.

There are a few counts of this clonotype. The V gene is TRBV30, the J gene TRBJ2-7; D is unclear. Looked up from germline, CDR1 is GTSNPN and CDR2 is SVGIG (reference sequence). The germline V and J ends were trimmed by 4 bases and 3 bases, with 10 bases remaining between them. This CDR3 spans 12 amino acids. The CDR3 sequence: CAWNLDGYEQYF. The CDR3 DNA is TGTGCCTGGAACCTAGACGGCTACGAGCAGTACTTC.

With respect to this clonotype: A much bigger clone sits one base away, suggesting this may be a read error. V gene TRBV11-3 combines with J gene TRBJ2-5, with D tentatively TRBD1 or TRBD2 (6 bases each). Trimming shortened V by 5 bases and J by 3 bases, and 19 bases separated the two germline ends. This CDR3 has 16 amino acids. Germline CDR1 and CDR2: SGHNT and YENEEA. CDR3: CASSIRRGAEKETQYF. CDR3 nucleotide sequence: TGTGCCAGCAGCATCCGTAGGGGGGCGGAAAAAGAGACCCAGTACTTC.

CDR3 sequence: CSARRPGYEQYF. The DNA for the CDR3 is TGCAGTGCTAGACGTCCGGGGTATGAGCAGTATTTT. This rearrangement joins TRBV20-1 to TRBJ2-3; D might be TRBD2 (5 bases). The germline V gene has CDR1 DFQATT and CDR2 SNEGSKA (reference sequence). The CDR3 runs to 12 residues. V shed 2 bases and J shed 11 bases, with 14 bases lying between them.

This clonotype was observed many times. The chain joins TRBV12-3 or TRBV12-4 to TRBJ2-3; D not resolved. There are 14 residues in the CDR3. The V end was cut by 3 bases, the J end by 0 bases, with 7 bases between. CDR3 residues: CASSLSESTDTQYF. CDR3 sequence (DNA): TGTGCCAGCAGTTTGTCTGAGAGCACAGATACGCAGTATTTT.

This clonotype appeared many times. The chain links TRBV12-3 or TRBV12-4 to TRBJ2-5; D is ambiguous. The CDR3 sequence is 14 residues long. The V gene lost 2 bases and the J gene lost 0 bases, with 7 bases spanning the gap. CDR3 sequence: CASSLKGYQETQYF. The CDR3 DNA sequence: TGTGCCAGCAGTTTAAAAGGGTACCAAGAGACCCAGTACTTC.

This clonotype was seen many times. V and J are TRBV7-2 and TRBJ2-1; no firm D call. Between the trimmed V and J ends, which lost 3 bases and 4 bases, there was a span of 7 bases. This CDR3 spans 13 amino acids. Germline CDR1 is SGHTA and CDR2 is FQGNSA. The CDR3 sequence is CASSLFFYNEQFF. DNA of the CDR3: TGTGCCAGCAGCTTGTTTTTTTACAATGAGCAGTTCTTC.

Turning to this clonotype: This sequence may be a read error, since a much larger clone differs from it by one base. This chain connects TRBV11-3 to TRBJ2-1; possible D gene TRBD2, 5 bases. The CDR3 totals 12 residues. Germline V gene data show CDR1 as SGHNT and CDR2 as YENEEA. The CDR3 loop is CASSPGLRGQSF. CDR3 coding DNA: TGTGCCAGCAGCCCGGGCCTCAGAGGGCAGTCCTTC.

This clonotype has a count of ten or more. This chain links TRBV15 with TRBJ2-6, with 8 bases matching TRBD2. The junction had 7 bases not matched to a gene; V was cut back by 2 bases and J by 4 bases. The CDR3 is 17 residues long. CDR1 is LNHNV and CDR2 is YYDKDF in the germline V gene (reference sequence). The CDR3: CATSRTSGSLGANVLTF. CDR3 nucleotides: TGTGCCACCAGCAGAACTAGCGGAAGCCTCGGGGCCAACGTCCTGACTTTC.